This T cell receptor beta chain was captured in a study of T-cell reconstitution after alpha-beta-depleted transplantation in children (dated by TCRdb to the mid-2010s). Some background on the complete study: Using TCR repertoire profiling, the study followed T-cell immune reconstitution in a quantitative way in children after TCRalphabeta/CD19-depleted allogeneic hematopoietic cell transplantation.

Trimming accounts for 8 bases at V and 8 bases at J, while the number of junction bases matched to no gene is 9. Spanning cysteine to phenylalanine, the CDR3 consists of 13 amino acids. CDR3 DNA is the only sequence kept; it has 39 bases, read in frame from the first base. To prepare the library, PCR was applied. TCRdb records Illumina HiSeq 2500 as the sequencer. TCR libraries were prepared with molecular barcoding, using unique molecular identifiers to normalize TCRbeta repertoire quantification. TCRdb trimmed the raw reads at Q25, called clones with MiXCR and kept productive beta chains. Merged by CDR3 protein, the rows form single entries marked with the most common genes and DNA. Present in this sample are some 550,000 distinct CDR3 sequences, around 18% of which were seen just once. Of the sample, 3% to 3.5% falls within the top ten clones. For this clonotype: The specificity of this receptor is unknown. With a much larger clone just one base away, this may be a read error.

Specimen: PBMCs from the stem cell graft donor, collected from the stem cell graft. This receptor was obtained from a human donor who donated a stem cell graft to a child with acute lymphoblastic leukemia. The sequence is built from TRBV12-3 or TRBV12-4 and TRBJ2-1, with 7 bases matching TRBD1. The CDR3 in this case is CASGYTGVHEQFF. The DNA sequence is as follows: TGTGCCAGCGGCTATACAGGGGTGCATGAGCAGTTCTTC.